This T cell receptor beta chain came from a study of blood T cells in healthy people across ages. The study's findings and limits: The fall in TCR beta diversity per million T cells was roughly linear with age.

This clonotype was counted a few times. What it binds is not known. Per the germline V gene, CDR1 is MGHRA and CDR2 is YSYEKL. The CDR3 runs 17 residues. A J-beta primer mix and a sample-barcoded 5' primer were used in a second PCR of about 7 to 12 cycles. TCRdb called the 5' RACE reads again in MiXCR, with one record for every CDR3 protein. The sample consists of around 800,000 distinct CDR3 sequences, about a quarter of them appearing once. Isolated PBMCs totaled at least 6.5 million in each sample. These data also featured in a second study, about T cells of mothers and their children. That work adds: Per child, around 2.9 million TCR beta CDR3 reads were obtained, against over 9.5 million per mother.

Specimen: blood. The TCR was taken from a boy between 10 and 17 years old in good health. The J gene is TRBJ2-5, the V gene TRBV4-1; 9 bases line up with TRBD2. The better agreement between TRBJ2-7 and the DNA end casts doubt on the J call. CDR3 in amino acids: CASSQVFRLAVSYEQYF. The CDR3 nucleotides are TGCGCCAGCAGCCAAGTTTTCAGACTAGCGGTTTCGTACGAGCAGTACTTC.